A selection of T cell receptor beta chains follows, all from one sample in a study of PD-1 blockade in classical Hodgkin lymphoma. Profiling relied on immunoSEQ multiplex PCR, and the TCRdb table lists in-frame clones only, not all of them. The profile covers 20,000 to 25,000 clones, with over 60% appearing a single time and about 17% taken by the ten largest. The source material was peripheral blood mononuclear cells (PBMCs), sampled at baseline. The receptors here all came from a human donor with classical Hodgkin lymphoma. The CDR3 runs from the conserved cysteine through the conserved F or W. The order of the fields is J gene, clone size, D gene, V gene, CDR3 DNA, CDR3 protein. A D gene is named only where the DNA matches it firmly. The size entry is marked missing in some rows and otherwise reads once, few, many or a size class.

>TRBJ2-3|-|TRBD2|TRBV5-1
TGCGCCAGCAGCACAGGACTAGCGGGGGGCCGAGATACGCAGTATTTT
CASSTGLAGGRDTQYF
>TRBJ1-3|-|-|TRBV6-1
TGTGCCAGCAGTGAACAGCAACCACTCTCTGGAAACACCATATATTTT
CASSEQQPLSGNTIYF
>TRBJ2-2|-|-|TRBV6-5
TGTGCCAGCAGTTCTACAGGGATCACCGGGGAGCTGTTTTTT
CASSSTGITGELFF
>TRBJ2-6|-|-|TRBV4-3
TGCGCCAGCAGCCGACAGGAAGCAGGGGCCAACGTCCTGACTTTC
CASSRQEAGANVLTF
>TRBJ2-7|-|TRBD2|TRBV27
TGTGCCAGCAGTACCTTGGGAGCGGGAGGCGGCTCGGGGCAGTACTTC
CASSTLGAGGGSGQYF
>TRBJ1-4|medium-sized|-|TRBV15
TGTGCCACCAGCAGAGACGGGGACGGAGCAAATGAAAAACTGTTTTTT
CATSRDGDGANEKLFF
>TRBJ2-7|-|TRBD2|TRBV6-6
TGTGCCAGCAGCCTATCGATAGCGGGAGCCGAGCAGTACTTC
CASSLSIAGAEQYF
>TRBJ1-2|-|-|TRBV28
TGTGCCAGCAACCCGATAGGGTATGGCTACACCTTC
CASNPIGYGYTF
>TRBJ2-1|-|-|TRBV29-1
TGCAGCGGGTGGCCCTCGAGGGGAAATGAGCAGTTCTTC
CSGWPSRGNEQFF
>TRBJ1-2|-|TRBD1|TRBV28
TGTGCCAGCCGATCCTCCGACAGGGGGCTAAGGGCGGGAGGCTACACCTTC
CASRSSDRGLRAGGYTF
>TRBJ1-1|-|-|TRBV5-6
TGTGCCAGCAGCCCTACTGAGGATGGACAGAACACTGAAGCTTTCTTT
CASSPTEDGQNTEAFF
>TRBJ2-3|few|-|TRBV19
TGTGCCAGTAGTACCGCAACAGATACGCAGTATTTT
CASSTATDTQYF
>TRBJ1-1|few|-|TRBV7-9
TGTGCCAGCAGCTTAGTCGGCAGGGGCACTGAAGCTTTCTTT
CASSLVGRGTEAFF
>TRBJ2-1|once|TRBD1|TRBV7-8
TGTGCCAGCAGCATTTCAACCGGGACAGTGGGACATGAGCAGTTCTTC
CASSISTGTVGHEQFF
>TRBJ1-1|once|-|TRBV5-1
TGCGCCAGCAGCCCTATGGCGGGGGCTAGGACTGAAGCTTTCTTT
CASSPMAGARTEAFF
>TRBJ2-2|-|-|TRBV6-6
TGTGCCAGCAGTTACCCCGGGTCAACCGGGGAGCTGTTTTTT
CASSYPGSTGELFF
>TRBJ1-2|few|-|TRBV5-1
TGCGCCAGCAGCTCGTTAGGGGGAGAGAACTATGGCTACACCTTC
CASSSLGGENYGYTF
>TRBJ2-1|few|TRBD2|TRBV2
TGTGCCAGCAGAGGACTAGCGGGGATCAATGAGCAGTTCTTC
CASRGLAGINEQFF
>TRBJ1-4|-|-|TRBV27
TGTGCCAGCAGGATCCAGGGTTCTAATGAAAAACTGTTTTTT
CASRIQGSNEKLFF
>TRBJ2-3|-|TRBD1|TRBV28
TGTGCCAGCAGTTTCACCGGGACAGTCCTCACAGATACGCAGTATTTT
CASSFTGTVLTDTQYF
>TRBJ1-5|-|-|TRBV7-2
TGTGCCAGCAGCCCTGGGGGGGCCGTCAATCAGCCCCAGCATTTT
CASSPGGAVNQPQHF
>TRBJ2-1|-|TRBD2|TRBV9
TGTGCCAGCAGTTACTCACGCGGGAGCTCCTACAATGAGCAGTTCTTC
CASSYSRGSSYNEQFF
>TRBJ1-5|-|-|TRBV6-6
TGTGCCAGCAGTTACTCTGCGCAAAAGCCCCAGCATTTT
CASSYSAQKPQHF
>TRBJ2-3|-|-|TRBV6-1
TGTGCCAGCAGGAGGGGGGGACTCGACACAGATACGCAGTATTTT
CASRRGGLDTDTQYF
>TRBJ1-5|-|-|TRBV5-1
TGCGCCAGCAGCTTGGAAGGGCCTGAAAATTATCAGCCCCAGCATTTT
CASSLEGPENYQPQHF
>TRBJ1-1|-|-|TRBV14
TGTGCCAGCAGCCAAGGGGCGCCCACTGAAGCTTTCTTT
CASSQGAPTEAFF
>TRBJ2-7|-|TRBD2|TRBV7-2
TGTGCCAGCAGCTTCGGCGGGAGATACGAGCAGTACTTC
CASSFGGRYEQYF
>TRBJ1-2|-|-|TRBV28
TGTGCCAGCAGTCAGGACAGCCGGTGGGCCTATGTCTACACCTTC
CASSQDSRWAYVYTF
>TRBJ1-1|once|-|TRBV7-9
TGTGCCAGCCGCTGGGAGGACCTCCCCACTGAAGCTTTCTTT
CASRWEDLPTEAFF
>TRBJ1-5|-|-|TRBV6-1
TGTGCCAGCAGTGATTACTGGATCTCCAATCAGCCCCAGCATTTT
CASSDYWISNQPQHF
>TRBJ1-4|once|-|TRBV29-1
TGCAGCGTTGCCAGGGGTGCTAATGAAAAACTGTTTTTT
CSVARGANEKLFF
>TRBJ1-1|large|-|TRBV14
TGTGCCAGCAGCCCCGCGGGGGCGCTGAACACTGAAGCTTTCTTT
CASSPAGALNTEAFF
>TRBJ2-2|-|TRBD1|TRBV19
TGTGCCTCCACCGGGACAGGGGGAACCGGGGAGCTGTTTTTT
CASTGTGGTGELFF
>TRBJ1-1|few|-|TRBV25-1
TGTGCCAGCGGAAATCACTTGAACACTGAAGCTTTCTTT
CASGNHLNTEAFF
>TRBJ2-1|-|TRBD1|TRBV9
TGTGCCAGCAGAGATGGGGTGGGACAGGGAGGCGAGCAGTTCTTC
CASRDGVGQGGEQFF
>TRBJ1-2|-|TRBD1|TRBV19
TGTGCCAGTAGTTGGGACAGCTATGGCTACACCTTC
CASSWDSYGYTF
>TRBJ2-2|-|-|TRBV19
TGTGCCAGTAGTATTCTGACCGGGGAGCTGTTTTTT
CASSILTGELFF
>TRBJ2-7|-|-|TRBV6-5
TGTGCCAGCAGTTACTCGAAGGGGCGCTACGAGCAGTACTTC
CASSYSKGRYEQYF
>TRBJ1-5|-|-|TRBV19
TGTGCCAGTAGTATCTTGGGTGGGGGCAATCAGCCCCAGCATTTT
CASSILGGGNQPQHF
>TRBJ1-1|-|-|TRBV5-4
TGTGCCAGCAGCCTGGACGGGGGGACTATGAACACTGAAGCTTTCTTT
CASSLDGGTMNTEAFF
>TRBJ1-5|-|-|TRBV6-1
TGTGCCAGCAGTGTACAGACCAATCAGCCCCAGCATTTT
CASSVQTNQPQHF
>TRBJ1-1|-|TRBD1|TRBV29-1
TGCAGCGTTGTAGGGACAGGGTATTTCTTT
CSVVGTGYFF
>TRBJ2-1|few|TRBD1|TRBV18
TGTGCCAGCTCACGGGACAGACTCGATGAGCAGTTCTTC
CASSRDRLDEQFF
>TRBJ2-5|-|TRBD2|TRBV9
TGTGCCAGCAGCGTAGGACTAGCGGGGGTAGAGACCCAGTACTTC
CASSVGLAGVETQYF
>TRBJ1-4|-|-|TRBV2
TGTGCCAGCAGTGAAGGAGGGACCGCAACTAATGAAAAACTGTTTTTT
CASSEGGTATNEKLFF
>TRBJ2-2|-|-|TRBV27
TGTGCCAGCAGTTTATCGATAGACACCCGGAACACCGGGGAGCTGTTTTTT
CASSLSIDTRNTGELFF
>TRBJ1-4|few|-|TRBV5-1
TGCGCCAGCCCACAGAGTACTAATGAAAAACTGTTTTTT
CASPQSTNEKLFF
>TRBJ2-5|medium-sized|-|TRBV27
TGTGCCAGCAGCCCTACGCGACAGCTCCAAGAGACCCAGTACTTC
CASSPTRQLQETQYF
>TRBJ2-2|once|-|TRBV11-3
TGTGCCAGCAGCTTAGGAGGGGGGACAGCGAACACCGGGGAGCTGTTTTTT
CASSLGGGTANTGELFF
>TRBJ2-7|once|TRBD2|TRBV28
TGTGCCAGCAGACTAGCGGGACCCTACGAGCAGTACTTC
CASRLAGPYEQYF
>TRBJ2-3|-|-|TRBV6-6
TGTGCCAGCAAAGACTTGGCAGATACGCAGTATTTT
CASKDLADTQYF